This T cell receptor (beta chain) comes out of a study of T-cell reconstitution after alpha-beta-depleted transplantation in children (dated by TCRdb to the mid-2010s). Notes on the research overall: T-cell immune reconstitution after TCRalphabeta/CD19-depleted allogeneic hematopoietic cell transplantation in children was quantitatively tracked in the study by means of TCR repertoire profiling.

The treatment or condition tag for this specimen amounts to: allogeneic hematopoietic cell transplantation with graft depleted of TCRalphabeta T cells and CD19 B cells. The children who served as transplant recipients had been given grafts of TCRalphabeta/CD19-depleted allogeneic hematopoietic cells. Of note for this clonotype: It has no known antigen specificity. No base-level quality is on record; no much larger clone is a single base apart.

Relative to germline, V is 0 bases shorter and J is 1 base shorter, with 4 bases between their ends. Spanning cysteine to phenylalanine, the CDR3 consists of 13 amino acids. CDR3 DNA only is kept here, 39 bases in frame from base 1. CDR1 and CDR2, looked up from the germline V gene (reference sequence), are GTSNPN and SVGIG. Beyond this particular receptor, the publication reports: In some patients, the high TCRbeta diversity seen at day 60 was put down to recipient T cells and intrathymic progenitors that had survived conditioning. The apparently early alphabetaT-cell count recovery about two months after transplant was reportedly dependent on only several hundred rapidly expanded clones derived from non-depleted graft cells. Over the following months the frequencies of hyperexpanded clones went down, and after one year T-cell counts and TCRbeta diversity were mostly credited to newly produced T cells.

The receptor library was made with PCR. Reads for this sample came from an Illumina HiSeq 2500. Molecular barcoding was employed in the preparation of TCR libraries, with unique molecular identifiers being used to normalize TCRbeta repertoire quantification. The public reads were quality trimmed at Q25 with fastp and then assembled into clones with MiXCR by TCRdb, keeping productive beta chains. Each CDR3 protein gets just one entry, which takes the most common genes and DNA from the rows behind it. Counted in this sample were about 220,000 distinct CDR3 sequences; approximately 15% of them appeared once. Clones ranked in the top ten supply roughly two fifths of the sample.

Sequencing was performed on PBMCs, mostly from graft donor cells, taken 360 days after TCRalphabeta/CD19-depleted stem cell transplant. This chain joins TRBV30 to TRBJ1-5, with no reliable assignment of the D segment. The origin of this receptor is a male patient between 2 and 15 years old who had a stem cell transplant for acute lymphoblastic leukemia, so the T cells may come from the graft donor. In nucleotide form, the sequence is TGTGCCTGGAGTGTGGAGAGCAATCAGCCCCAGCATTTT. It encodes CAWSVESNQPQHF.